Listed here are 5 T cell receptor beta chains from one sample, sequenced in a study of CD8+CD57+ T cells in acquired aplastic anemia. Profiling that covered TCR beta VDJ and CDR3 relied on genomic DNA as its template. TCRdb reanalysed the reads using MiXCR and keeps one entry per CDR3 protein. The table lists under 350,000 distinct CDR3 sequences, roughly three fifths of them singletons, with roughly 8% in the top ten. Material: sorted CD4+, CD8+, or CD8+CD57+ T cells (not recorded which) from PBMCs. All receptors derive from a human donor with severe aplastic anemia or a healthy control (not recorded which).

This clonotype occurred many times. The chain recombines TRBV7-8 with TRBJ2-3; D perhaps matches TRBD2 (5 bases). The germline V gene encodes CDR1 SGHVS and CDR2 FQNEAQ. The CDR3 runs to 13 residues. V was cut by 4 bases and J by 0 bases, with 5 bases left in between. The CDR3 reads CASSSGSTDTQYF. Written as DNA, the CDR3 is TGTGCCAGCAGCTCGGGGAGCACAGATACGCAGTATTTT.

V gene TRBV29-1 combines with J gene TRBJ2-7; tentatively, D is TRBD2 (6 bases). The V and J ends lost 7 bases and 7 bases respectively, with 14 bases between them. Germline loops: CDR1 SQVTM, CDR2 ANQGSEA. There are 11 residues in the CDR3. The CDR3 protein is CSARGSWEQYF. The CDR3 region has the DNA TGCAGCGCCCGGGGGTCATGGGAGCAGTACTTC.

This clonotype was observed at least ten times. V usage is TRBV14 and J usage is TRBJ2-1, with TRBD2 as a possible D gene (5 bases). This CDR3 has 16 residues. Germline V gives CDR1 SGHDN, CDR2 FVKESK. V was pared by 1 base and J by 6 bases, with 16 bases between. In DNA, the CDR3 is TGTGCCAGCAGCCAAGTAAAGAGAGGGCTCCCCAATGAGCAGTTCTTC. Translated: CASSQVKRGLPNEQFF. Filled out from reference TRBV14 and TRBJ2-1, the complete variable domain reads EAGVTQFPSHSVIEKGQTVTLRCDPISGHDNLYWYRRVMGKEIKFLLHFVKESKQDESGMPNNRFLAERTGGTYSTLKVQPAELEDSGVYFCASSQVKRGLPNEQFFGPGTRLTVL.

The rearrangement uses TRBV10-3 and TRBJ1-4, with no clear D. Trimming removed 7 bases from V and 0 bases from J, with 9 bases in between. Germline V gene sequence: CDR1 ENHRY, CDR2 SYGVKD. The length of the CDR3 is 14 residues. DNA for the CDR3: TGTGCCATCAAGGACGGAGCAACTAATGAAAAACTGTTTTTT. This gives the protein CAIKDGATNEKLFF.

The chain carries TRBV5-1 and TRBJ2-7; either TRBD1 or TRBD2 may fit D (5 bases each). CDR3 length: 14 residues. Trimming took off 5 bases at V and 1 base at J, with 13 bases between the two ends. The germline CDR1 and CDR2 sequences are SGHRS and YFSETQ. The CDR3 here is CASRFRDGSYEQYF. The CDR3 nucleotides are TGCGCCAGCAGATTCAGGGACGGATCCTACGAGCAGTACTTC.